This note documents a single T cell receptor beta chain sequence. Its antigen is still unknown. The trim removed 0 bases at V and 2 bases at J, leaving 3 bases unmatched. This CDR3 has 15 residues. The germline gives CDR1 LGHNA, CDR2 YNFKEQ. The authors ran the immunoSEQ assay, v3.0, at survey level. Assay: immunoSEQ multiplex PCR; the TCRdb copy retains only in-frame clones and omits some. In the table there are 35,000 to 50,000 clones, around nine tenths of which are singletons. The sample originates from a study of long-term antiretroviral therapy in people with HIV. Study background: The 2015 immediate-ART recommendation came about a decade after the earliest samples.

In each sample, roughly 1-11 million cryopreserved PBMC were present before DNA extraction. Study outcomes and limitations: Clonal populations expanded prior to ART predominated within the repertoire at all time points. HIV repertoires covered narrower CDR3 length ranges than controls did.

This receptor was taken from a woman aged 50 to 65 with HIV. V and J are TRBV4-2 and TRBJ1-2; TRBD1 matches 7 bases. Sample: unsorted PBMCs, taken 0.1 years before starting antiretroviral therapy. Written as DNA, the CDR3 is TGTGCCAGCAGCCAAGATGGGACAGTCAACTATGGCTACACCTTC. Amino acid sequence: CASSQDGTVNYGYTF.